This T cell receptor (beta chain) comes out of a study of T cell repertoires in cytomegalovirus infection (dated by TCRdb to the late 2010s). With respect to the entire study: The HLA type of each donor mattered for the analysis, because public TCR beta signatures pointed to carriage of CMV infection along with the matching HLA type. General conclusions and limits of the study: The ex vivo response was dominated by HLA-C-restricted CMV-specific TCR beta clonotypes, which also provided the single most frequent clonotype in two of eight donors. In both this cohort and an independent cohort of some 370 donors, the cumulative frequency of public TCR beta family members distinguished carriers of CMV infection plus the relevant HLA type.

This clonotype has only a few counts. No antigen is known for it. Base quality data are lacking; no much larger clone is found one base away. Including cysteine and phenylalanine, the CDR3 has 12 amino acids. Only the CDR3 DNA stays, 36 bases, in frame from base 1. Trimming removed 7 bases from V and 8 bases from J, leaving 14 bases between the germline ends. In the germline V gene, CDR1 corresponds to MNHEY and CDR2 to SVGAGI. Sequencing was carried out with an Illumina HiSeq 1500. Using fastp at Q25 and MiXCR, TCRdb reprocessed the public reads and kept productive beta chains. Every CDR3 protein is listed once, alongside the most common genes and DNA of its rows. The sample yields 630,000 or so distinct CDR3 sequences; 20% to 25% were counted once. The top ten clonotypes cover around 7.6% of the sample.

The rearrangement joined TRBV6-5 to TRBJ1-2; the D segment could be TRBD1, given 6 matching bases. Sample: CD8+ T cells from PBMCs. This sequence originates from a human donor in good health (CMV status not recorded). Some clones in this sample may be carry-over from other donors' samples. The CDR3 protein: CASTQGRDGYTF. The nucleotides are TGTGCCAGCACTCAGGGGAGGGACGGCTACACCTTC.